This entry describes one TCR beta chain. Authors' data handling: Estimation of nucleated cell counts was performed using reference gene primer amplification. The assay was immunoSEQ multiplex PCR, and TCRdb's table has in-frame clones only and misses some. Clone size and V and J calls were adopted from that table, with D and trimming inferred from the DNA. Altogether about 200,000 clones are present, around 92% being singletons, with the ten largest covering approximately 8.2%. The data were taken from a study of blood T cell repertoires in COVID-19. About the study: Nucleic acid was either cDNA or gDNA, and it came from T cells, B-cell-depleted T cells, or PBMCs.

Trimming cost V 7 bases and J 0 bases; bases outside gene matches: 3. CDR3 length equals 13 residues. In germline, CDR1 is GTSNPN, CDR2 SVGIG (reference sequence). The study recruited people aged about 18 to 95 years across 20 to 30 US areas. The rearrangement uses TRBV30 and TRBJ2-5, with 9 nucleotides matching TRBD1. The material sequenced was PBMCs or T cells enriched from blood (not recorded which). The TCR comes from a woman aged 18-29 years who had recovered from COVID-19. The CDR3, as DNA: TGTGCCTTGGACAGGGGTAACCAAGAGACCCAGTACTTC. It yields the protein CALDRGNQETQYF.